The 11 T cell receptor beta chains below all came from one sample that was sequenced in a study of blood T cell repertoires in COVID-19. This table comes from immunoSEQ multiplex PCR, and its TCRdb copy is limited to in-frame clones, with some not included. Counted here are 160,000 or so clones, 80% occurring once; the ten biggest clones make up approximately 6%. What was sequenced was PBMCs or T cells enriched from blood (not recorded which). The origin of the receptors is a man in his forties who had recovered from COVID-19.

The chain links TRBV27 to TRBJ2-7; 10 bases map to TRBD1. Germline CDR1 and CDR2: MNHEY and SMNVEV (reference sequence). This CDR3 comprises 15 residues. Losses at the gene ends were 6 bases for V and 1 base for J; bases not matched to a gene: 6. As DNA, the CDR3 is TGTGCCAGCAGGAAAGGACAGGGGGAGTCCTACGAGCAGTACTTC. Amino acid sequence: CASRKGQGESYEQYF.

The genes are TRBV5-1 and TRBJ1-2; no firm D call. CDR3 length: 14 amino acids. CDR1 is SGHRS, CDR2 YFSETQ, per germline. The germline V and J ends were trimmed by 3 bases and 3 bases, with 12 bases remaining between them. The CDR3: CASSSGETDYGYTF. The CDR3 DNA sequence: TGCGCCAGCAGCTCAGGCGAGACGGACTATGGCTACACCTTC.

The chain links TRBV5-1 to TRBJ2-1; a possible D gene is TRBD1 (5 bases). Trimming left V 5 bases short and J 3 bases short, with 15 bases between. The CDR3 runs 15 residues. Germline V CDR1 and CDR2: SGHRS, YFSETQ. Written as DNA, the CDR3 is TGCGCCAGCAGGATAATAGGACACAGCTACAATGAGCAGTTCTTC. This sequence encodes CASRIIGHSYNEQFF.

The gene calls are TRBV6-6 and TRBJ2-5; D call uncertain. In germline, CDR1 is MNHNY, CDR2 SVGAGI (reference sequence). The CDR3 extends over 15 amino acids. V shed 3 bases and J shed 0 bases, with 11 bases lying between them. The CDR3 nucleotides are TGTGCCAGCAGTTATTTGGGCAACGACCAAGAGACCCAGTACTTC. It codes for CASSYLGNDQETQYF.

The chain combines TRBV27 with TRBJ1-2; 11 bases fit TRBD1. The V segment lost 5 bases and the J segment 7 bases; nucleotides outside the gene matches: 9. This CDR3 has 15 residues. The germline CDR1 and CDR2 sequences are MNHEY and SMNVEV (reference sequence). CDR3 amino acids: CASSPLAGTGGGYTF. The DNA of the CDR3 is TGTGCCAGCAGTCCCCTGGCCGGGACAGGGGGTGGCTACACCTTC.

A remark on this clone: A much larger clone lies a single base off, so this may be a read error. The chain employs TRBV11-2 and TRBJ1-2; the match to TRBD1 covers 8 bases. CDR1 is SGHAT and CDR2 is FQNNGV in the germline V gene. V was pared by 3 bases and J by 3 bases, with 3 bases of the junction left unmatched. The CDR3 spans 14 residues. CDR3 residues: CASSLTDRDYGYTF. DNA for the CDR3: TGTGCCAGCAGCTTGACGGACAGGGACTATGGCTACACCTTC.

CDR3 nucleotides: TGTGCCAGCAGTTTCGCGGGAACTGAAGCTTTCTTT. It encodes CASSFAGTEAFF. V gene TRBV6-6 combines with J gene TRBJ1-1; D call uncertain. CDR3 length: 12 residues. Germline V lookup: CDR1 MNHNY, CDR2 SVGAGI (reference sequence). V gave up 4 bases and J gave up 5 bases, with 8 bases separating them.

This sequence joins TRBV7-8 and TRBJ2-3, with unresolved D. The V and J ends lost 5 bases and 5 bases respectively, with 8 bases between them. The CDR3 loop spans 12 amino acids. In germline, CDR1 is SGHVS, CDR2 FQNEAQ. CDR3 DNA: TGTGCCAGCAGCCCCCACAGAGATACGCAGTATTTT. Amino acid sequence: CASSPHRDTQYF.

The rearrangement joins TRBV19 to TRBJ2-3; TRBD2 agrees at 10 bases. Germline CDR1 LNHDA, CDR2 SQIVND (reference sequence). The CDR3 length is 15 residues. V lost 7 bases and J lost 6; bases outside the gene matches: 10. The CDR3 region is CASTRTSGPGDTQYF. DNA for the CDR3: TGTGCCAGTACCAGGACTAGCGGCCCCGGCGATACGCAGTATTTT.

This clone showed up many times. The chain has TRBV2 and TRBJ2-1, with 15 bases lining up with TRBD2. The CDR3 covers 16 residues. The junction had 9 bases not matched to a gene; V was cut back by 6 bases and J by 9 bases. Germline V CDR1 and CDR2: SNHLY, FYNNEI. DNA for the CDR3: TGTGCCAGCAGGGGCAGGACTAGCGGGGGGGCGTCTGAGCAGTTCTTC. Translated, it gives CASRGRTSGGASEQFF.

The rearrangement links TRBV5-6 to TRBJ2-4, with D possibly matching TRBD1 (6 bases). V was cut by 0 bases and J by 4 bases, with 11 bases left in between. Germline lookup yields CDR1 SGHDT and CDR2 YYEEEE. This CDR3 has 15 residues. The CDR3 loop is CASSLGGQGKNIQYF. For the CDR3, the DNA is TGTGCCAGCAGCTTGGGGGGCCAGGGGAAAAACATTCAGTACTTC.